This T cell receptor (beta chain) was captured by sequencing in a study of control samples from healthy donors and cancer patients. V dropped 1 base and J dropped 7 bases, with 13 bases sitting between them. This CDR3 contains 14 residues. Per germline, CDR1 SEHNR and CDR2 FQNEAQ (reference sequence). The data were produced by immunoSEQ multiplex PCR, yet TCRdb's version contains in-frame clones alone and is incomplete. Of 100,000 to 150,000 clones listed, over 75% are singletons. The TCR comes from a man aged 35-49 years in good health. The rearrangement joins TRBV7-9 to TRBJ1-2, with a possible D match to TRBD1 (6 bases). Sequences were obtained from blood. The CDR3 region is CASSLGGASGGYTF. As DNA, the CDR3 is TGTGCCAGCAGCTTAGGGGGGGCGTCGGGTGGCTACACCTTC.